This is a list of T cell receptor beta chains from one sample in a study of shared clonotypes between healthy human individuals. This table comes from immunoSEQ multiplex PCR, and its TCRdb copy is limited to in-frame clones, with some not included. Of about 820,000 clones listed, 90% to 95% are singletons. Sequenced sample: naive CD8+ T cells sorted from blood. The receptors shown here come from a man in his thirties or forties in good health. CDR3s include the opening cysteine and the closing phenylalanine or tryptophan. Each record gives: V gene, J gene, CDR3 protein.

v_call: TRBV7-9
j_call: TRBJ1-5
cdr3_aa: CASSLEATGPQHF

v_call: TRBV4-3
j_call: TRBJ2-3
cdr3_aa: CASSQDPGIVTDTQYF

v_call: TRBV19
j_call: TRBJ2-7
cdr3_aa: CASSIIPQGDEQYF

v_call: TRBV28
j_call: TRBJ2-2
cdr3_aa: CASSFPPGELFF

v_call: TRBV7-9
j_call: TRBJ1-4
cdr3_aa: CASSPVVRGPNEKLFF

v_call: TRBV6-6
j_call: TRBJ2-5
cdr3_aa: CASSYSKETQETQYF

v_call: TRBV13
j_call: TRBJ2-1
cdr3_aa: CASSPGGGRANNEQFF

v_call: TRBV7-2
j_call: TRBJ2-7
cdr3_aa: CASTLLQGGEQYF

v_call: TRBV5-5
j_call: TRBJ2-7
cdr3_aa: CASSLWDLSYEQYF

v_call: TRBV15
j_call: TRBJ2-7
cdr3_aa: CATSKGAESVGEQYF

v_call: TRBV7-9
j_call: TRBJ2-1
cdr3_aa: CASSLVTGSGIYNEQFF

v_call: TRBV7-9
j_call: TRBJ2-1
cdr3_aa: CASSLFGDEQFF

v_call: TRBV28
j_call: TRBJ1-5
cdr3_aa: CASSLAVTRGQPQHF

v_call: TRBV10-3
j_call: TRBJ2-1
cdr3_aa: CAIRRTSGRDYNEQFF

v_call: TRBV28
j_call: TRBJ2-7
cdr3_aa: CASSSPGLAVYEQYF

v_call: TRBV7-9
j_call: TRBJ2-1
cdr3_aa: CASSRGLAGNNEQFF

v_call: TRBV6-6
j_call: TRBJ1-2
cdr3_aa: CASSNPRQGGYGYTF

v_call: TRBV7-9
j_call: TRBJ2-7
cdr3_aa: CASSPGPGVYEQYF

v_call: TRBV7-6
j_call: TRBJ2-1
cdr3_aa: CASSLNRDREQFF

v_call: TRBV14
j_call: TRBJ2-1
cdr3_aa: CASSRIQGRLDNEQFF

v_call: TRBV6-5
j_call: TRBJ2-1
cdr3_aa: CASSYGGSSNEQFF

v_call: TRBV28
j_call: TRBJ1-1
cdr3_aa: CASSPGLIVEAFF

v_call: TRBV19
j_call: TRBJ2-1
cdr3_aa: CASSIRGSEQFF

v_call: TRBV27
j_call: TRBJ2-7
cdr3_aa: CASSLSRARTSGRYEQYF

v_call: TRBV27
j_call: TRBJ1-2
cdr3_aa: CASSLGQGFGYTF

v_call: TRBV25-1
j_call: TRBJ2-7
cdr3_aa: CASGAGEQYF

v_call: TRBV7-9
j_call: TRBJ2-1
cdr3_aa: CASSLAGHYNEQFF

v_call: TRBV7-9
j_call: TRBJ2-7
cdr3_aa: CASSLAFRDYHHSYEQYF

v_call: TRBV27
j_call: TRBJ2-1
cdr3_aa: CASRPQSQYNEQFF

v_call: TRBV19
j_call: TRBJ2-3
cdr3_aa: CASSSLDSTDTQYF

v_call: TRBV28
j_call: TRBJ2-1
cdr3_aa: CASKPSGSVNEQFF

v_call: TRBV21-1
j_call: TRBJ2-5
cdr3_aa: CASSRGNPPRETQYF

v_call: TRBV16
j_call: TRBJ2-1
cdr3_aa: CASSQYRGNEQFF

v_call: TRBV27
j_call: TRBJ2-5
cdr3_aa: CASSPGEVLGETQYF

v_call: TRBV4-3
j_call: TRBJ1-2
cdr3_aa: CASRRKEDGYTF

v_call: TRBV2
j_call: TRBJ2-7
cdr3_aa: CASQGASYEQYF

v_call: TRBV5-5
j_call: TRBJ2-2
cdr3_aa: CASSLSQGAIGELFF

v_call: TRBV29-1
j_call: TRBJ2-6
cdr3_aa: CSVPGSGANVLTF

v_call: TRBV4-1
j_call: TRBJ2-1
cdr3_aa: CASSHRGQGSYNEQFF

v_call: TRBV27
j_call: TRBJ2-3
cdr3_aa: CASSSAGDGTDTQYF

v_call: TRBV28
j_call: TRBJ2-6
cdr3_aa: CASSWPPGAGGANVLTF

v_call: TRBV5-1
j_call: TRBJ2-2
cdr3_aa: CASIGIGELFF

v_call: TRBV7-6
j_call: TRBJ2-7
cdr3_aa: CASSARAGTYEQYF

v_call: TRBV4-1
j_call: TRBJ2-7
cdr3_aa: CASSQVIRGPYEQYF